These T cell receptor beta chains were read from a single sample in a study of shared T cell receptors in the human thymus. TCRdb's copy holds only in-frame clones and misses some; the assay was immunoSEQ multiplex PCR. The sample includes about 380,000 clones, approximately 95% of them seen just once. The sequenced sample consisted of thymocytes. Receptors were obtained from a human donor. The conserved cysteine and the conserved F or W are not part of the CDR3 here.

v_gene	j_gene	CDR3aa
TRBV14	TRBJ2-7	ASSQASAPSYEQY
TRBV5-1	TRBJ2-3	ASSLGTGTDTQY
TRBV12-5	TRBJ2-7	ASGTSEGASPREQY
TRBV14	TRBJ2-6	ASSHDRTDRRTGANVLT
TRBV2	TRBJ1-1	ASRAGYGFTEAF
TRBV27	TRBJ2-3	ASSLSGTGVTDTQY
TRBV4-3	TRBJ2-7	ASSQDPDRLNYEQY
TRBV9	TRBJ1-1	ASSIGQRVNSGDLAF
TRBV28	TRBJ2-7	ASSFNQNYEQY
TRBV4-3	TRBJ2-1	ASSQVRGLNNEQF
TRBV7-9	TRBJ2-1	ASSCDGGLAGVCEQF
TRBV29-1	TRBJ2-7	SAKTAGSYEQY
TRBV28	TRBJ1-5	ASSRGTGGKNSNQPQH
TRBV5-6	TRBJ2-7	ASSLFRELNYEQY
TRBV30	TRBJ2-5	AWRAGLARFGETQY
TRBV4-2	TRBJ2-7	ASSQDIGQGEDEQY
TRBV5-6	TRBJ2-3	ASSLASGLHADTQY
TRBV5-1	TRBJ1-4	ASSLVGTANEKLF
TRBV28	TRBJ2-3	ASSTSGTGGTDTQY
TRBV7-6	TRBJ1-1	ASSYGHPNTEAF
TRBV7-9	TRBJ2-7	ASSLAQIEQY
TRBV18	TRBJ2-7	ASSPPGLVREQY
TRBV7-9	TRBJ1-1	ASSAQGTGTYYTEAF
TRBV10-3	TRBJ2-1	AISEEGSQDSYNEQF
TRBV4-3	TRBJ1-1	ASSQPGGNTEAF
TRBV19	TRBJ1-2	ASRVGTANYGYT
TRBV4-1	TRBJ2-1	ASSDRPPRNPSRSSYNEQF
TRBV7-9	TRBJ2-7	ASSLEASGNPYEQY
TRBV18	TRBJ2-7	ASSPPTSGFYEQY
TRBV7-2	TRBJ2-1	ASSPRTGGFYNEQF
TRBV6-1	TRBJ2-5	ASSPQGNGGETQY
TRBV7-6	TRBJ1-6	ASSLGRPNSPLH
TRBV5-5	TRBJ2-7	ASSSYRVERYEQY
TRBV6-6	TRBJ1-2	ASSSYTDRENGYT
TRBV28	TRBJ2-4	ASSPGTEAKNIQY
TRBV4-3	TRBJ2-2	ASSPRIMGGRDGGELF
TRBV25-1	TRBJ2-2	ASSLRSTGELF
TRBV28	TRBJ2-1	ASRGGHSNEQF
TRBV13	TRBJ1-4	ASSPRDSTNEKLF
TRBV19	TRBJ1-1	ASSTTVNTEAF
TRBV28	TRBJ1-5	ASSLIGTPQPQH
TRBV11-2	TRBJ1-1	ASSLVPPGEGEAF
TRBV30	TRBJ1-2	AWTRAPQGRRYGYT
TRBV4-3	TRBJ2-1	ASSQDMTGRSNEQF
TRBV13	TRBJ2-3	ASSLVASGRDTQY
TRBV19	TRBJ1-2	ASSIGQGGKNYGYT
TRBV5-1	TRBJ2-5	ASSLGVRRSRRETQY
TRBV18	TRBJ2-7	ASSPPRPREQY
TRBV6-1	TRBJ1-2	ASAPRVSNYGYT
TRBV27	TRBJ1-3	ASSPRINRGNTIY
TRBV29-1	TRBJ2-4	SVVWREPPGPKNIQY